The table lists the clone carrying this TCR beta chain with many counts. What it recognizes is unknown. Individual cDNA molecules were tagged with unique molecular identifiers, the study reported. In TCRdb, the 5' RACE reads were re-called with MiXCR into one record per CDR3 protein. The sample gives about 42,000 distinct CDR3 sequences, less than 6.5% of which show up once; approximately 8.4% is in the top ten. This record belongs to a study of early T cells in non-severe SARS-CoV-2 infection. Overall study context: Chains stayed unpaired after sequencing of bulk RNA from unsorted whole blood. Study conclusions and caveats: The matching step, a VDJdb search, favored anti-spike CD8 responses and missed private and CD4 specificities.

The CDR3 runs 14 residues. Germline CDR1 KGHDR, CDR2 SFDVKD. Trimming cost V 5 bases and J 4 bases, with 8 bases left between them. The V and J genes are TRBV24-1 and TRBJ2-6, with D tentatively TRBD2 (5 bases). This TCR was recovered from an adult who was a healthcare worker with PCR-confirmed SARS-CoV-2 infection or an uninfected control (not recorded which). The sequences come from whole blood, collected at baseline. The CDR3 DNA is TGTGCCACCAGTGCCGGGGTCGGGGCCAACGTCCTGACTTTC. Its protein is CATSAGVGANVLTF.